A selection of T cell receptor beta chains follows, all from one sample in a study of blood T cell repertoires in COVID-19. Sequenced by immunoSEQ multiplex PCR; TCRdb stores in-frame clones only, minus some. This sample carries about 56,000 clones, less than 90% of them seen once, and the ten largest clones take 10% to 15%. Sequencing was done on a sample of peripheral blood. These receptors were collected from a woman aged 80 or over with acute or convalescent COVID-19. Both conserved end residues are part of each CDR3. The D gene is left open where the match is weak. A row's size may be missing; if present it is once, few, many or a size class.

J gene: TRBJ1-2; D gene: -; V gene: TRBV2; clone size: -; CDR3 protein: CASRQGIFYGYTF; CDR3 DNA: TGTGCCAGCAGACAGGGTATTTTCTATGGCTACACCTTC
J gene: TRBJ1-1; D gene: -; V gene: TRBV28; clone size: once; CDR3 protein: CASSLLGGRAEAFF; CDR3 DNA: TGTGCCAGCAGTTTACTAGGAGGGAGGGCTGAAGCTTTCTTT
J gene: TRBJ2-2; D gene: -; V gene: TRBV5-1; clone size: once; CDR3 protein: CASSQDRNTGELFF; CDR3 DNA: TGCGCCAGCTCCCAGGACAGGAACACCGGGGAGCTGTTTTTT
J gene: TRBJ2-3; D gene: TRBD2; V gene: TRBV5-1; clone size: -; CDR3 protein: CASSLPGTSSSTDTQYF; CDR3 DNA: TGCGCCAGCAGCTTGCCCGGGACTAGCAGTTCCACAGATACGCAGTATTTT
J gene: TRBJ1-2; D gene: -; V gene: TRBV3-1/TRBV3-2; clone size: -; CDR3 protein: CASSPAGGGYGYTF; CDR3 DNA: TGTGCCAGCAGCCCGGCGGGGGGCGGCTATGGCTACACCTTC
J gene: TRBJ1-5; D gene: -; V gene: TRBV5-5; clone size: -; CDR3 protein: CASSLGGLNQPQHF; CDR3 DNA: TGTGCCAGCAGCTTGGGAGGGCTCAATCAGCCCCAGCATTTT
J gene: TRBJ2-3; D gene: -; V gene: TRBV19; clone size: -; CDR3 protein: CASTRQGSDTQYF; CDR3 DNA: TGTGCCAGTACTAGGCAGGGTTCAGATACGCAGTATTTT
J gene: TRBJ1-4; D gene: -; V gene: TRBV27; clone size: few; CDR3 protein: CASRGRYEKLFF; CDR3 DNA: TGTGCCAGCAGGGGGAGATATGAAAAACTGTTTTTT
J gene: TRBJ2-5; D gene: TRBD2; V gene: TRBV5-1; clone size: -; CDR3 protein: CASSFGTSGGIQTQYF; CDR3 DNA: TGCGCCAGCAGCTTCGGGACTAGCGGGGGTATACAGACCCAGTACTTC
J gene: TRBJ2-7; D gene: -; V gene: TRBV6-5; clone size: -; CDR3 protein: CASRTGRNYEQYF; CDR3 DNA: TGTGCCAGCAGGACAGGGAGGAACTACGAGCAGTACTTC
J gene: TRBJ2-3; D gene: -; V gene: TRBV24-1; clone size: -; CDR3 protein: CATSEALGLATQYF; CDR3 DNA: TGTGCCACCAGTGAGGCTTTGGGGCTTGCTACGCAGTATTTT
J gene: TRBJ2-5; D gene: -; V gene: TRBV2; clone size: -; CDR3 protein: CATRGQQWETQYF; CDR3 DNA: TGTGCCACCAGGGGACAACAGTGGGAGACCCAGTACTTC
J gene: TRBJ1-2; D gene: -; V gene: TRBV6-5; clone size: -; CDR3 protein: CASRTGRGNYGYTF; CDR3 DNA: TGTGCCAGCAGGACCGGCAGGGGTAACTATGGCTACACCTTC
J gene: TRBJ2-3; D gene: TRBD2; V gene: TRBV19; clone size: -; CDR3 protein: CASSIDYPGGPPDTQYF; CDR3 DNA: TGTGCCAGTAGTATAGATTATCCGGGGGGGCCTCCAGATACGCAGTATTTT
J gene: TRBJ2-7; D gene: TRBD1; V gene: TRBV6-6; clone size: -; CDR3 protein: CASKQVDRGGEQYF; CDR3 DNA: TGTGCCAGCAAACAAGTCGACAGGGGAGGAGAGCAGTACTTC
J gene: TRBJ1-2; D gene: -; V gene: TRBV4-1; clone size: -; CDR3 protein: CASSQVGRAGYGYTF; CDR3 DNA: TGCGCCAGCAGCCAGGTGGGAAGGGCGGGCTATGGCTACACCTTC
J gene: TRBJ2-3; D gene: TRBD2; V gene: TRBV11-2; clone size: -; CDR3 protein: CASSLRTSGGAILTDTQYF; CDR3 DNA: TGTGCCAGCAGCCTCAGGACTAGCGGGGGAGCAATTCTCACAGATACGCAGTATTTT
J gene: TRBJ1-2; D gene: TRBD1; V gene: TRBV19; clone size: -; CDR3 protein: CASSPRDRGYGYTF; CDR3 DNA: TGTGCCAGTAGTCCCCGGGACAGGGGCTATGGCTACACCTTC
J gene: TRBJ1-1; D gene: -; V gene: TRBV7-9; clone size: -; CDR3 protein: CASSILREGTEAFF; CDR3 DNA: TGTGCCAGCAGCATACTCCGGGAGGGCACTGAAGCTTTCTTT
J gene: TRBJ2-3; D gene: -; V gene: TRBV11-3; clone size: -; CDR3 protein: CASSLGTAMFTDTQYF; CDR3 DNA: TGTGCCAGCAGCTTAGGGACAGCCATGTTCACAGATACGCAGTATTTT